What follows describes a single TCR beta chain. Seattle cases were enrolled at active infection and followed longitudinally. This specimen belongs to a study of blood T cell repertoires in COVID-19. For the study at large: Nucleic acid was either cDNA or gDNA, and it came from T cells, B-cell-depleted T cells, or PBMCs.

This table comes from immunoSEQ multiplex PCR, and its TCRdb copy is limited to in-frame clones, with some not included. The table has 150,000 to 200,000 clones, roughly 80% seen once. This sequence originates from a woman in her seventies with COVID-19, enrolled during active disease. Sequenced input: peripheral blood.

The CDR3 sequence is CASSRRTGYYNEQFF. DNA for the CDR3: TGTGCCAGCAGCAGACGGACAGGGTACTACAATGAGCAGTTCTTC. The chain uses TRBV9 and TRBJ2-1; 8 bases line up with TRBD1. J was trimmed by 3 bases and V by 4 bases; bases with no gene match: 6. The germline CDR1 and CDR2 sequences are SGDLS and YYNGEE. CDR3 size: 15 residues.